Presented here are 3 T cell receptor beta chains from one specimen sequenced in a study of T cell responses to AZD1222 COVID-19 vaccine. The protocol was immunoSEQ multiplex PCR, while the TCRdb copy is restricted to in-frame clones and leaves out a portion. Among some 150,000 clones, roughly nine tenths were seen once, and the ten largest hold more than 1.3%. The sequenced sample was peripheral blood, obtained 28 days after the second AZD1222 dose. These receptor sequences come from an adult who received the AZD1222 COVID-19 vaccine.

This clone has a single count. This chain connects TRBV30 to TRBJ1-2; no clear D. The germline V gene encodes CDR1 GTSNPN and CDR2 SVGIG (reference sequence). There are 11 residues in the CDR3. Deletions cut 1 base from V and 8 bases from J, with 8 bases between. Here the CDR3 DNA reads TGTGCCTGGAGTGAAGGGCACGGCTACACCTTC. Translated, it gives CAWSEGHGYTF.

The chain couples TRBV2 to TRBJ2-1; the D is unclear. CDR1 and CDR2 (germline): SNHLY, FYNNEI. The CDR3 consists of 10 residues. V shed 7 bases and J shed 8 bases, with 6 bases lying between them. In DNA, the CDR3 is TGTGCCAGCACTGCCTATGAGCAGTTCTTC. This gives the protein CASTAYEQFF.

The chain uses TRBV6-5 and TRBJ1-1; no firm D call. Germline CDR1 is MNHEY and CDR2 is SVGAGI. This CDR3 region has 15 residues. Trimming left V 5 bases short and J 5 bases short, with 18 bases between. The CDR3 reads CASSPDRRARTEAFF. The CDR3 coding sequence is TGTGCCAGCAGTCCCGACCGACGGGCGAGGACTGAAGCTTTCTTT.